These T cell receptor beta chains were read from a single sample in a study of T cell changes during pregnancy in multiple sclerosis. Clones were sequenced by immunoSEQ multiplex PCR, and TCRdb holds only the in-frame ones, with some missing. The sample has 15,000 or so clones, 65% to 90% seen once. Sequencing was performed on CD8+ T cells from peripheral blood mononuclear cells, taken in the first trimester of pregnancy. Receptor source: a female donor with multiple sclerosis, enrolled in a pregnancy study. Each CDR3 is given with its conserved first and last residue. Each record gives: clone size, V gene, D gene, J gene, CDR3 DNA, CDR3 protein. D genes are given only for firm matches. Size is stated for part of the rows, as once, few or many counts, or as a class when the clone is expanded.

clone_size: few; v_call: TRBV10-1; d_call: .; j_call: TRBJ2-3; cdr3_nt: TGCGCCAGCAGTGAGCGGTACACAGATACGCAGTATTTT; cdr3_aa: CASSERYTDTQYF
clone_size: .; v_call: TRBV7-9; d_call: TRBD2; j_call: TRBJ2-7; cdr3_nt: TGTGCCAGCAGCTACCGAACTAGCGTTTCCTACGAGCAGTACTTC; cdr3_aa: CASSYRTSVSYEQYF
clone_size: medium-sized; v_call: TRBV5-6; d_call: .; j_call: TRBJ1-5; cdr3_nt: TGTGCCAGCAGCCAGATAAATCAGCCCCAGCATTTT; cdr3_aa: CASSQINQPQHF
clone_size: .; v_call: TRBV15; d_call: .; j_call: TRBJ2-5; cdr3_nt: TGTGCCACCAGCAGAGCCGCGGAAGGGGTCCAAGAGACCCAGTACTTC; cdr3_aa: CATSRAAEGVQETQYF
clone_size: .; v_call: TRBV11-1; d_call: .; j_call: TRBJ2-2; cdr3_nt: TGTGCCAGCAGTTTGGCCCGGGGGACCGGGGAGCTGTTTTTT; cdr3_aa: CASSLARGTGELFF
clone_size: few; v_call: TRBV5-4; d_call: TRBD1; j_call: TRBJ2-3; cdr3_nt: TGTGCCAGCAGCTTACCCGGGACAGGGGGCACAGATACGCAGTATTTT; cdr3_aa: CASSLPGTGGTDTQYF
clone_size: .; v_call: TRBV9; d_call: TRBD1; j_call: TRBJ2-7; cdr3_nt: TGTGCCAGCAGCGTAGCCGGGACAGGGGGTGACGAGCAGTACTTC; cdr3_aa: CASSVAGTGGDEQYF
clone_size: .; v_call: TRBV10-3; d_call: TRBD2; j_call: TRBJ2-5; cdr3_nt: TGTGCCATCAGTGAGGGAACTAGCGGGAGCCCCCAAGAGACCCAGTACTTC; cdr3_aa: CAISEGTSGSPQETQYF
clone_size: .; v_call: TRBV9; d_call: .; j_call: TRBJ2-1; cdr3_nt: TGTGCCAGCAGCGTAGCCGACTTTGTGAATGAGCAGTTCTTC; cdr3_aa: CASSVADFVNEQFF
clone_size: .; v_call: TRBV5-6; d_call: .; j_call: TRBJ1-1; cdr3_nt: TGTGCCAGCAACTCGGTGGGGCTGCGGAACACTGAAGCTTTCTTT; cdr3_aa: CASNSVGLRNTEAFF
clone_size: .; v_call: TRBV11-2; d_call: .; j_call: TRBJ2-1; cdr3_nt: TGTGCCAGCAGCTTAGGGTTAAGGAGCTCCTACAATGAGCAGTTCTTC; cdr3_aa: CASSLGLRSSYNEQFF
clone_size: .; v_call: TRBV27; d_call: .; j_call: TRBJ2-6; cdr3_nt: TGTGCCAGCAGCCCTTACTCTGGGGCCAACGTCCTGACTTTC; cdr3_aa: CASSPYSGANVLTF
clone_size: .; v_call: TRBV7-8; d_call: .; j_call: TRBJ2-3; cdr3_nt: TGTGCCAGCACCGACCGGGACAACACAGATACGCAGTATTTT; cdr3_aa: CASTDRDNTDTQYF
clone_size: .; v_call: TRBV5-1; d_call: .; j_call: TRBJ2-3; cdr3_nt: TGCGCCAGCAGCCCCAAAGTGCAGGGGGGAATACGCACAGATACGCAGTATTTT; cdr3_aa: CASSPKVQGGIRTDTQYF
clone_size: .; v_call: TRBV7-9; d_call: TRBD2; j_call: TRBJ2-3; cdr3_nt: TGTGCCAGCAGCTTCGTCGGGGAGGGGCCGCAGTATTTT; cdr3_aa: CASSFVGEGPQYF
clone_size: once; v_call: TRBV14; d_call: TRBD2; j_call: TRBJ2-3; cdr3_nt: TGTGCCAGCAGGGGAGCGGGAGGGTCCACAGATACGCAGTATTTT; cdr3_aa: CASRGAGGSTDTQYF
clone_size: few; v_call: TRBV29-1; d_call: TRBD1; j_call: TRBJ1-1; cdr3_nt: TGCAGCTCAGGGACAGGGGCGAACACTGAAGCTTTCTTT; cdr3_aa: CSSGTGANTEAFF
clone_size: .; v_call: TRBV27; d_call: TRBD1; j_call: TRBJ2-7; cdr3_nt: TGTGCCAGCAGTTTATCGAGAAAGGTGGCAGGGGGCAATGAGCAGTACTTC; cdr3_aa: CASSLSRKVAGGNEQYF
clone_size: once; v_call: TRBV7-9; d_call: TRBD1; j_call: TRBJ1-2; cdr3_nt: TGTGCCAGCAGCTTACTCCGAACAGGGGCGGACTATGGCTACACCTTC; cdr3_aa: CASSLLRTGADYGYTF
clone_size: .; v_call: TRBV9; d_call: TRBD2; j_call: TRBJ2-2; cdr3_nt: TGTGCCAGCAGCGTTGGGGGAGGGCTTATCGGGGAGCTGTTTTTT; cdr3_aa: CASSVGGGLIGELFF
clone_size: .; v_call: TRBV6-4; d_call: .; j_call: TRBJ2-3; cdr3_nt: TGTGCCAGCAGTGAGCAGGGGAGCCCAGATACGCAGTATTTT; cdr3_aa: CASSEQGSPDTQYF
clone_size: .; v_call: TRBV9; d_call: .; j_call: TRBJ2-7; cdr3_nt: TGTGCCAGCAGCGGACGGGACACCTCTTACGAGCAGTACTTC; cdr3_aa: CASSGRDTSYEQYF
clone_size: .; v_call: TRBV18; d_call: .; j_call: TRBJ1-5; cdr3_nt: TGTGCCAGCTCACCAGAGAGCGGTTATAGCAATCAGCCCCAGCATTTT; cdr3_aa: CASSPESGYSNQPQHF
clone_size: .; v_call: TRBV7-9; d_call: TRBD1; j_call: TRBJ2-2; cdr3_nt: TGTGCCAGCAGATTCAGGGGGCTGGGGACCGGGGAGCTGTTTTTT; cdr3_aa: CASRFRGLGTGELFF
clone_size: .; v_call: TRBV6-4; d_call: .; j_call: TRBJ2-2; cdr3_nt: TGTGCCAGCAGTGACGGACTCACCGGGGAGCTGTTTTTT; cdr3_aa: CASSDGLTGELFF
clone_size: .; v_call: TRBV27; d_call: TRBD1; j_call: TRBJ1-5; cdr3_nt: TGTGCCAGCAGTCCCCGACAGGGGAATCAGCCCCAGCATTTT; cdr3_aa: CASSPRQGNQPQHF
clone_size: .; v_call: TRBV28; d_call: .; j_call: TRBJ2-7; cdr3_nt: TGTGCCAGCAGTTTGCTGGCGGGGCGCGGCACCTACGAGCAGTACTTC; cdr3_aa: CASSLLAGRGTYEQYF
clone_size: .; v_call: TRBV29-1; d_call: .; j_call: TRBJ1-1; cdr3_nt: TGCAGCGTCCGGGGAGGGGCAGGGATTGTTAGCACTGAAGCTTTCTTT; cdr3_aa: CSVRGGAGIVSTEAFF
clone_size: .; v_call: TRBV5-6; d_call: .; j_call: TRBJ1-1; cdr3_nt: TGTGCCAGTAGCTATACAGGGTCTCTTATGAACACTGAAGCTTTCTTT; cdr3_aa: CASSYTGSLMNTEAFF
clone_size: .; v_call: TRBV27; d_call: .; j_call: TRBJ2-3; cdr3_nt: TGTGCCAGCAGTGGGCCCGGATATACGCAGTATTTT; cdr3_aa: CASSGPGYTQYF
clone_size: once; v_call: TRBV25-1; d_call: TRBD2; j_call: TRBJ2-1; cdr3_nt: TGTGCCAGCAGTGCGGGCGGGAGGGTCTACAATGAGCAGTTCTTC; cdr3_aa: CASSAGGRVYNEQFF
clone_size: .; v_call: TRBV6-6; d_call: .; j_call: TRBJ1-1; cdr3_nt: TGTGCCAGCAGTACCCCCGACACCTCTGGGTGGACTGAAGCTTTCTTT; cdr3_aa: CASSTPDTSGWTEAFF
clone_size: .; v_call: TRBV9; d_call: .; j_call: TRBJ2-3; cdr3_nt: TGTGCCAGCAGCCGGACGGGGATCACAGATACGCAGTATTTT; cdr3_aa: CASSRTGITDTQYF
clone_size: .; v_call: TRBV7-3; d_call: .; j_call: TRBJ2-1; cdr3_nt: TGTGCCAGCAGCCTAGGGGGGGGATACAATGAGCAGTTCTTC; cdr3_aa: CASSLGGGYNEQFF
clone_size: .; v_call: TRBV27; d_call: TRBD1; j_call: TRBJ1-5; cdr3_nt: TGTGCCAGCACGTCGACAGGGGTAGGGAATCAGCCCCAGCATTTT; cdr3_aa: CASTSTGVGNQPQHF
clone_size: .; v_call: TRBV4-1; d_call: TRBD2; j_call: TRBJ2-3; cdr3_nt: TGCGCCAGCATGGGGCTAGCGGGAGGGCCCACAGATACGCAGTATTTT; cdr3_aa: CASMGLAGGPTDTQYF
clone_size: once; v_call: TRBV28; d_call: .; j_call: TRBJ2-6; cdr3_nt: TGTGCCAGCAGTTTACTGGTGGCAGGGGACTCTGGGGCCAACGTCCTGACTTTC; cdr3_aa: CASSLLVAGDSGANVLTF
clone_size: .; v_call: TRBV7-9; d_call: .; j_call: TRBJ1-5; cdr3_nt: TGTGCCAGCAGCTTGGGTACAGGGCCGAGGACCCAGCATTTT; cdr3_aa: CASSLGTGPRTQHF
clone_size: .; v_call: TRBV7-8; d_call: .; j_call: TRBJ1-2; cdr3_nt: TGTGCCAGCAGCTTAGACCCAGGGATCAACTATGGCTACACCTTC; cdr3_aa: CASSLDPGINYGYTF
clone_size: .; v_call: TRBV5-4; d_call: .; j_call: TRBJ1-4; cdr3_nt: TGTGCCAGCAGCCAAGAAACGAGGGCCTATAATGAAAAACTGTTTTTT; cdr3_aa: CASSQETRAYNEKLFF
clone_size: .; v_call: TRBV28; d_call: .; j_call: TRBJ2-1; cdr3_nt: TGTGCCAGCAGCAGTTTATGGGCTAACGGGGGTAACAATGAGCAGTTCTTC; cdr3_aa: CASSSLWANGGNNEQFF
clone_size: .; v_call: TRBV6-5; d_call: .; j_call: TRBJ2-7; cdr3_nt: TGTGCCAGCAGTTACTCCTACCGGGACAAGGCCTACGAGCAGTACTTC; cdr3_aa: CASSYSYRDKAYEQYF
clone_size: few; v_call: TRBV10-3; d_call: TRBD1; j_call: TRBJ1-2; cdr3_nt: TGTGCCATCAGTGAACAGGGGGATGGCTACACCTTC; cdr3_aa: CAISEQGDGYTF
clone_size: .; v_call: TRBV28; d_call: .; j_call: TRBJ1-1; cdr3_nt: TGTGCCAGCAGTTATAACCCAGTCGATGCATCCACTGAAGCTTTCTTT; cdr3_aa: CASSYNPVDASTEAFF
clone_size: .; v_call: TRBV21-1; d_call: .; j_call: TRBJ1-3; cdr3_nt: TGTGCCAGCAGCCTTCAGACAAGCTACTCTGGAAACACCATATATTTT; cdr3_aa: CASSLQTSYSGNTIYF
clone_size: .; v_call: TRBV10-3; d_call: TRBD2; j_call: TRBJ2-7; cdr3_nt: TGTGCCATCAGTGACCCGGCGGGCGGGAGGTTCTACGAGCAGTACTTC; cdr3_aa: CAISDPAGGRFYEQYF
clone_size: .; v_call: TRBV18; d_call: .; j_call: TRBJ1-4; cdr3_nt: TGTGCCAGCTCGCTCGCAGGGACTGCAACTAATGAAAAACTGTTTTTT; cdr3_aa: CASSLAGTATNEKLFF
clone_size: .; v_call: TRBV13; d_call: .; j_call: TRBJ2-5; cdr3_nt: TGTGCCAGCAGCCAACAGGAGTTTCGGCAAGAGACCCAGTACTTC; cdr3_aa: CASSQQEFRQETQYF
clone_size: once; v_call: TRBV6-5; d_call: .; j_call: TRBJ2-1; cdr3_nt: TGTGCCAGCAGTTGGTCAGCTGGGAGCTCCTACAATGAGCAGTTCTTC; cdr3_aa: CASSWSAGSSYNEQFF
clone_size: .; v_call: TRBV7-9; d_call: TRBD2; j_call: TRBJ2-1; cdr3_nt: TGTGCCAGCAGCGGCTTGGGGGGGGTGGGCAATGAGCAGTTCTTC; cdr3_aa: CASSGLGGVGNEQFF
clone_size: .; v_call: TRBV7-9; d_call: TRBD1; j_call: TRBJ2-7; cdr3_nt: TGTGCCAGCAGACCCGGACAGGGCCACGAGCAGTACTTC; cdr3_aa: CASRPGQGHEQYF
clone_size: .; v_call: TRBV5-1; d_call: TRBD1; j_call: TRBJ2-7; cdr3_nt: TGCGCCAGCAGCTTAATGACAGGGTGTCGTCGGGAGCAGTACTTC; cdr3_aa: CASSLMTGCRREQYF
clone_size: .; v_call: TRBV2; d_call: TRBD1; j_call: TRBJ1-1; cdr3_nt: TGTGCCAGCAGTGCGGGACAGGGGAGGCTTAAGAGAGAAGCTTTCTTT; cdr3_aa: CASSAGQGRLKREAFF
clone_size: .; v_call: TRBV6-5; d_call: .; j_call: TRBJ1-5; cdr3_nt: TGTGCCAGCAGTGCTGGTAGAAATCAGCCCCAGCATTTT; cdr3_aa: CASSAGRNQPQHF